The 4 T cell receptor beta chains below all came from one sample that was sequenced in a study of long-term antiretroviral therapy in people with HIV. Researchers report immunoSEQ v3.0 was run at survey level. Repertoires were generated with immunoSEQ multiplex PCR, while TCRdb's copy carries only in-frame clones and drops some. The table lists under 45,000 clones, 83% of them singletons, with less than 8% in the top ten. Sequenced material: unsorted PBMCs, taken 1 year after starting antiretroviral therapy. The receptor source for this set is a man in his late teens or twenties with HIV.

This clone was counted only a few times. The chain combines TRBV19 with TRBJ2-2; D gene uncertain. The CDR3 runs to 13 residues. Germline CDR1 LNHDA, CDR2 SQIVND (reference sequence). V shed 7 bases and J shed 7 bases, with 13 bases lying between them. CDR3 sequence reads: CASNPRWVGELFF. The CDR3 DNA follows: TGTGCCAGTAATCCCCGTTGGGTCGGGGAGCTGTTTTTT.

This chain links TRBV27 with TRBJ2-7; D is ambiguous. Per the germline V gene, CDR1 is MNHEY and CDR2 is SMNVEV (reference sequence). This CDR3 is 12 amino acids long. Trimming removed 6 bases from V and 5 bases from J, with 11 bases in between. CDR3 sequence: CASSRTPNEQYF. CDR3 sequence (DNA): TGTGCCAGCAGCCGAACTCCTAACGAGCAGTACTTC.

The chain carries TRBV9 and TRBJ1-4; possible D gene TRBD1, 5 bases. The germline CDR1 and CDR2 sequences are SGDLS and YYNGEE. This CDR3 has 15 amino acids. V gave up 4 bases and J gave up 0 bases, with 10 bases separating them. The chain's CDR3 is CASSRDGATNEKLFF. In DNA, the CDR3 is TGTGCCAGCAGCAGGGACGGCGCAACTAATGAAAAACTGTTTTTT.

This clone occurred a few times. This chain joins TRBV19 and TRBJ1-2; D ambiguous. V shed 8 bases and J shed 2 bases, with 18 bases lying between them. This CDR3 has 15 residues. The germline V gene has CDR1 LNHDA and CDR2 SQIVND (reference sequence). As DNA, the CDR3 is TGTGCCAGTTCAGAGGACCTCCAGCGGAACTATGGCTACACCTTC. Translated: CASSEDLQRNYGYTF.